These 9 T cell receptor beta chains were all obtained from the same sample, sequenced in a study of T cell changes during pregnancy in multiple sclerosis. Profiled with immunoSEQ multiplex PCR; TCRdb holds only in-frame clones, not every one. The sample holds roughly 28,000 clones, 85% to 90% seen once. Sample: CD4+ T cells from peripheral blood mononuclear cells, taken in the first trimester of pregnancy. All receptors derive from a female donor in good health, enrolled as a control in a pregnancy study.

This chain uses TRBV28 with TRBJ1-1; D may be TRBD1 (6 bases). Trimming cost V 7 bases and J 1 base, with 10 bases left between them. The germline V gene encodes CDR1 MDHEN and CDR2 SYDVKM. This CDR3 has 13 amino acids. In nucleotides, the CDR3 is TGTGCCAGCAACGGGACACCGAACACTGAAGCTTTCTTT. As protein: CASNGTPNTEAFF.

This chain's CDR3 is CASSSSGSGSYEQYF. The CDR3 DNA sequence: TGCGCCAGCAGCTCTAGCGGGAGTGGCTCCTACGAGCAGTACTTC. This chain joins TRBV5-1 and TRBJ2-7; 10 bases match TRBD2. V lost 3 bases and J lost 0; bases outside the gene matches: 3. Germline V gene sequence: CDR1 SGHRS, CDR2 YFSETQ. This CDR3 is built from 15 residues.

The V gene is TRBV4-2, the J gene TRBJ1-6; 8 positions agree with TRBD1. The CDR3 runs 16 residues. In germline, CDR1 is LGHNA, CDR2 YNFKEQ. Trimming cost V 3 bases and J 8 bases; bases outside gene matches: 9. CDR3 amino acids: CASSQTVDRADSPLHF. In nucleotides, the CDR3 is TGTGCCAGCAGCCAGACTGTGGACAGGGCGGATTCACCCCTCCACTTT.

The rearrangement links TRBV4-1 to TRBJ1-4; TRBD1 aligns across 7 bases. CDR3 length: 14 residues. The V segment lost 7 bases and the J segment 8 bases; nucleotides outside the gene matches: 10. The germline V gene has CDR1 MGHRA and CDR2 YSYEKL. Here the CDR3 reads CASKKGQREEKLFF. In nucleotides, the CDR3 is TGCGCCAGCAAAAAGGGACAGCGTGAAGAAAAACTGTTTTTT.

The genes are TRBV4-2 and TRBJ2-5, with a possible D match to TRBD1 (7 bases). Trimming shortened V by 8 bases and J by 2 bases, and 15 bases separated the two germline ends. The CDR3 runs 14 residues. Germline V gives CDR1 LGHNA, CDR2 YNFKEQ. DNA for the CDR3: TGTGCCAGCGGAGGGGGCGCTTCACAAGAGACCCAGTACTTC. Translated: CASGGGASQETQYF.

This chain connects TRBV7-2 to TRBJ2-7; TRBD2 aligns across 9 bases. Trimming removed 6 bases from V and 6 bases from J; junction bases left unmatched: 9. Germline-derived CDR1 and CDR2 are SGHTA and FQGNSA. The CDR3 loop spans 14 amino acids. The CDR3 spells CASSLGAGGGEQYF. CDR3 DNA: TGTGCCAGCAGTTTGGGGGCGGGAGGGGGCGAGCAGTACTTC.

This sequence joins TRBV5-1 and TRBJ2-5; perhaps TRBD1 as D (5 bases). Between the trimmed V and J ends, which lost 2 bases and 0 bases, there was a span of 17 bases. The germline CDR1 and CDR2 sequences are SGHRS and YFSETQ. This CDR3 spans 17 amino acids. This CDR3 reads CASSFGSGLVYQETQYF. CDR3 nucleotides: TGCGCCAGCAGCTTCGGGTCAGGGTTGGTGTACCAAGAGACCCAGTACTTC.

By share of the sample, this clone is medium-sized (0.01 to 0.1%). This rearrangement joins TRBV6-4 to TRBJ2-6; TRBD1 agrees at 9 bases. The CDR3 consists of 15 residues. Germline V CDR1 and CDR2: MRHNA, SNTAGT. The V segment lost 4 bases and the J segment 2 bases; nucleotides outside the gene matches: 0. This CDR3 reads CASSGQGAGANVLTF. DNA of the CDR3: TGTGCCAGCAGTGGACAGGGGGCTGGGGCCAACGTCCTGACTTTC.

The chain combines TRBV28 with TRBJ1-5; D is perhaps TRBD1 (5 bases). Trimming removed 2 bases at V and 2 bases at J, with 7 bases between. The length of the CDR3 is 14 residues. CDR1 and CDR2 from the germline V gene are MDHEN and SYDVKM. The CDR3 is CASSLEQGNQPQHF. In nucleotides, the CDR3 is TGTGCCAGCAGTTTAGAACAGGGCAATCAGCCCCAGCATTTT.